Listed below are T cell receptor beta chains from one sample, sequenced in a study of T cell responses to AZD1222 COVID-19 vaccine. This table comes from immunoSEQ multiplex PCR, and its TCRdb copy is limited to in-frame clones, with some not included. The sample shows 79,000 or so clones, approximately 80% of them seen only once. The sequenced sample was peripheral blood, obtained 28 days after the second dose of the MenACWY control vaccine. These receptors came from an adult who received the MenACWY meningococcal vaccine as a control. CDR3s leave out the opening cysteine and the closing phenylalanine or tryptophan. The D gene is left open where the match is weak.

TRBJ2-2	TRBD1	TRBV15	ATSRDSGGTGELF
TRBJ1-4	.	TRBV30	AWSVRGSGGTNEKLF
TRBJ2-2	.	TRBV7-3	ASSLSNTGELF
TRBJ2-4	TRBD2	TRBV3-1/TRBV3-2	ASSQEALRQRGGHNIQY
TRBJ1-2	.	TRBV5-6	ASSLDMRAVQGFYGYT
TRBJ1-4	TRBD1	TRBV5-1	ASSPGQGAGEKLF
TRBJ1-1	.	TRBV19	ASSPPPRGAGMNTEAF
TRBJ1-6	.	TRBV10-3	AISEEERTPLH
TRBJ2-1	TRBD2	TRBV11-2	ASSYNSGRYNEQF
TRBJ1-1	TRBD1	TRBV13	ASSLGGRGWGNTEAF
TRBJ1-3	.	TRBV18	ASSPGPGNTIY
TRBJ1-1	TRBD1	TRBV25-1	ASRQGNEAF
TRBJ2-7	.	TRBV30	AWSSTIFSYEQY
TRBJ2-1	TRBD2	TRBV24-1	ATSATSGRNEQF